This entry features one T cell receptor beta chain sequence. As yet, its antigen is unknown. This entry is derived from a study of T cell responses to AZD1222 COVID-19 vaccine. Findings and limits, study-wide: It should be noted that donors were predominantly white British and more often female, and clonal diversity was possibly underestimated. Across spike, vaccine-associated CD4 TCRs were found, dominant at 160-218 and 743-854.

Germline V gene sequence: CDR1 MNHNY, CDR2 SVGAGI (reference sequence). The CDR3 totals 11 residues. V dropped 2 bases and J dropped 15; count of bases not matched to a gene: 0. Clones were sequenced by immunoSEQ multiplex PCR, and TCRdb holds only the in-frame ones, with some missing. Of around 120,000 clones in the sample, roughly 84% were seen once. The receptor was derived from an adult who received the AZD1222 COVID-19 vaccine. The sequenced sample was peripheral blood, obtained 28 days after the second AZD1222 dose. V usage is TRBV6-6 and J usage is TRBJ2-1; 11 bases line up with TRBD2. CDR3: CASSYGTSGFF. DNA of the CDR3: TGTGCCAGCAGTTACGGGACTAGCGGGTTCTTC.